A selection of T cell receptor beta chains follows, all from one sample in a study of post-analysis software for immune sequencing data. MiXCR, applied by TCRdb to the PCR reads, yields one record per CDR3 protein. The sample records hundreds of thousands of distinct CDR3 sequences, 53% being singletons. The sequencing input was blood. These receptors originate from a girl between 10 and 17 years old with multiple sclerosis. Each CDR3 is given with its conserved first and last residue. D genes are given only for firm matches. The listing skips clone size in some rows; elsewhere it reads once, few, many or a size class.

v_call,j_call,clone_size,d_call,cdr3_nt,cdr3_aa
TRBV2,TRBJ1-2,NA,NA,TGTGCCAGCAGTGAATCCGCTGCCAGGTCGACCTATAGCTACACCTTC,CASSESAARSTYSYTF
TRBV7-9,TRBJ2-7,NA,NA,TGTGCCAGCAGCCGAACGTTACAGGGATACTGGCGGGAGCAGAATTACGAGCAGTACTTC,CASSRTLQGYWREQNYEQYF
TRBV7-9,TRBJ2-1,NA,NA,TGTGCCAGCAGCCGGACGGGGGACCCATACAATGAGCAGTTCTTC,CASSRTGDPYNEQFF
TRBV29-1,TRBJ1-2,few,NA,TGCAGCGTCGGACAGAGTCCCTATGGCTACACCTTC,CSVGQSPYGYTF
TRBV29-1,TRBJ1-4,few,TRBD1,TGCAGCGTTGAAGAGAGGGACAGGGAGGAAAAACTGTTTTTT,CSVEERDREEKLFF
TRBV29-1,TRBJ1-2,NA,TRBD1,TGCAGCGTTGAAAAGACAGGGGGTAACTATGGCTACACCTTC,CSVEKTGGNYGYTF
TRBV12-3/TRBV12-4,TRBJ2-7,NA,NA,TGTGCCAGCAGTTTGAGAGGACGGCTCTACGAGCAGTACTTC,CASSLRGRLYEQYF
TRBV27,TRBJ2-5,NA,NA,TGTGCCAGCAGTTACCGCTTGGGGGTCCAAGAGACCCAGTACTTC,CASSYRLGVQETQYF
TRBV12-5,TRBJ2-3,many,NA,TGTGCTAGTGGTTCGGCAGGGCCCACAGATACGCAGTATTTT,CASGSAGPTDTQYF
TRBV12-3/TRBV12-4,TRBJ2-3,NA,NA,TGTGCCAGCAGTGCGCTCTGTGCGGAGCCCCGGGATACGCAGTATTTT,CASSALCAEPRDTQYF
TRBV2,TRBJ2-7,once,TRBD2,TGTGCCAGCAGTGAAATCGTTAGCGGGATCCACGAGCAGTACTTC,CASSEIVSGIHEQYF
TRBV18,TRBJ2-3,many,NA,TGTGCCAGCAGCCCCTTATCTACAGATACGCAGTATTTT,CASSPLSTDTQYF
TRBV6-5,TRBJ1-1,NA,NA,TGTGCCAGCAGGCCCCCCCCACAGGGCACCACTGAAGCTTTCTTT,CASRPPPQGTTEAFF
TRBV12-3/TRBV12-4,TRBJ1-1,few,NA,TGTGCCAGCAGGGATAGTGCTGAAGCTTTCTTT,CASRDSAEAFF
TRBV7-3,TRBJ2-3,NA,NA,TGTGCCAGCAGCTTAATTCCCCTCCTTGGCAGCACAGATACGCAGTATTTT,CASSLIPLLGSTDTQYF
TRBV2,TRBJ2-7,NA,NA,TGTGCCAGCAGTGATGGCCTCGGGGCCCTATTTGAGGCTTCCTACGAGCAGTACTTC,CASSDGLGALFEASYEQYF
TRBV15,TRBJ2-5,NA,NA,TGTGCCACCAGCAGACCCCGAACCCAAGTACAAGAGACCCAGTACTTC,CATSRPRTQVQETQYF
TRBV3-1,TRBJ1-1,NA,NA,TGTGCCAGCAGCCAAGATACGGGGCGCGGAGCTTTCTTT,CASSQDTGRGAFF
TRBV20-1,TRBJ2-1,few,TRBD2,TGCAGTGCTGAACGGGGGACTAGCGGCCCTGGGGATGAGCAGTTCTTC,CSAERGTSGPGDEQFF
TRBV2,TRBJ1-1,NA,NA,TGTGCCAGCAAAATGGAAGTGAACACTGAAGCTTTCTTT,CASKMEVNTEAFF
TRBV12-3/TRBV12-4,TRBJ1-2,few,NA,TGTGCCAGCAGACCTCGGGGGGAAGGGAATGGCTACACCTTC,CASRPRGEGNGYTF
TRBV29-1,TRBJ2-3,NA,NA,TGCAGCGTTGATGTTCGAGGCAGGGAGAAAGATACGCAGTATTTT,CSVDVRGREKDTQYF
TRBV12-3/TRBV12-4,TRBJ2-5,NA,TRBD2,TGTGCCAGCAGACGGGGACTAGCGGGGGGGCCGTTGGAGACCCAGTACTTC,CASRRGLAGGPLETQYF
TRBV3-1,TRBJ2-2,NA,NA,TGTGCCAGCAGCAATTCGGACACCTGGAACACCGGGGAGCTGTTTTTT,CASSNSDTWNTGELFF
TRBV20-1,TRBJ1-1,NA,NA,TGCAGTGCTACTGACAGGAACACTGAAGCTTTCTTT,CSATDRNTEAFF
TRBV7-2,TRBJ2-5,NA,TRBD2,TGTGCCAGCAGCTTTTGGGCGGGAGAAGAGACCCAGTACTTC,CASSFWAGEETQYF
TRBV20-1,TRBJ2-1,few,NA,TGCAGTGCTAGGAAACTAGCTGGTAATGAGCAGTTCTTC,CSARKLAGNEQFF
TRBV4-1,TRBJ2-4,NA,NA,TGCGCCAGCAGCCAAGACCGGCAGAGGACGCAGTACTTC,CASSQDRQRTQYF
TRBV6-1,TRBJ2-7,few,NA,TGTGCCAGCAGTGAAAACAGGGCGGACGAGCAGTACTTC,CASSENRADEQYF
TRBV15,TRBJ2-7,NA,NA,TGTGCCACCAGCGGCCGCGCCGAGGGCGAGCAGTACTTC,CATSGRAEGEQYF
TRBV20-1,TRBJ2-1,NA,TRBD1,TGCAGTGCTAGAGCCCCTCGGACAGGGGGTCTAGAAGAGCAGTTCTTC,CSARAPRTGGLEEQFF
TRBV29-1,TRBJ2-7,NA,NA,TGCAGCGTTGTAGAGGGAGACGAGCAGTACTTC,CSVVEGDEQYF
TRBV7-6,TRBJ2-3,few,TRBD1,TGTGCCAGCAGCCCGACAGGGGAAGTTATTTGGGATACGCAGTATTTT,CASSPTGEVIWDTQYF
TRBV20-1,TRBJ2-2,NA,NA,TGCAGTGCTAGGCGTCTGGCGGGTCACACCGGGGAGCTGTTTTTT,CSARRLAGHTGELFF
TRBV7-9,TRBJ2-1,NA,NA,TGTGCCAGCAGCTTACAGTGGTCAGGGCTCAATGAGCAGTTCTTC,CASSLQWSGLNEQFF
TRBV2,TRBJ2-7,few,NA,TGTGCCAGCAACGGCGGTCGAACCTACGAGCAGTACTTC,CASNGGRTYEQYF
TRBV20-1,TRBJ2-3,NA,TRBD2,TGCAGTGCTAGGGGGGGACTAGCGGCGCCAGATACGCAGTATTTT,CSARGGLAAPDTQYF
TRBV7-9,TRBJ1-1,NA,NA,TGTGCCAGCAGTACCCCTCCGGGGGTAGCTTTCTTT,CASSTPPGVAFF
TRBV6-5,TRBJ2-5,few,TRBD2,TGTGCCAGCAGGCCTAGTCCGGGGGGGACCCAGTACTTC,CASRPSPGGTQYF
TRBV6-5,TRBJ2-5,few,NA,TGTGCCAGCTCTCTTGGTGGTGGTCTCCAGTACTTC,CASSLGGGLQYF
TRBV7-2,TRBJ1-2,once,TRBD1,TGTGCCAGCAGCTCGCAAGTCCGAGAGAGACAGGGAATCTATGGCTACACCTTC,CASSSQVRERQGIYGYTF
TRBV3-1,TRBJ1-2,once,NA,TGTGCCAGCAGCCAAGACCAGGACTATGGCTACACCTTC,CASSQDQDYGYTF
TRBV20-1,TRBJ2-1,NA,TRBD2,TGCAGTGCTAGAGTGACGGGAGGGCCCCACAATGAGCAGTTCTTC,CSARVTGGPHNEQFF
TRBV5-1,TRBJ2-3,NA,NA,TGCGCCAGCAGTAAGAGTTATAGCACAGATACGCAGTATTTT,CASSKSYSTDTQYF
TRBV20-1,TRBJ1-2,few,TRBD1,TGCAGTGCTAGGGGGGACAGGGGCGTCTATGGCTACACCTTC,CSARGDRGVYGYTF
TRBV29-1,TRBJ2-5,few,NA,TGCAGCGTTGCCCCAGAGACCCAGTACTTC,CSVAPETQYF
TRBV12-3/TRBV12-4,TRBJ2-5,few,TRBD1,TGTGCCAGCAGGGACCCCCGGGACAGGGGGGAGACCCAGTACTTC,CASRDPRDRGETQYF
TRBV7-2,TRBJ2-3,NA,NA,TGTGCCAGCAGTCCTACAAGGGCTACGCAGTATTTT,CASSPTRATQYF
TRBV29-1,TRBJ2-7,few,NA,TGCAGCGTTGAAGACACTCCCACCTACGAGCAGTACTTC,CSVEDTPTYEQYF
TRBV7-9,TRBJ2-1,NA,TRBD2,TGTGCCAGCAGGGCGGGACTAGCGGCTACGTTCTTC,CASRAGLAATFF
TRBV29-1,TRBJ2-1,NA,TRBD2,TGCAGCGTTGAAGGCAATAGCGGGAGAGGATGCAATGAGCAGTTCTTC,CSVEGNSGRGCNEQFF
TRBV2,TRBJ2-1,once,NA,TGTGCCAGCAGTGATAGGGTAGGTGAGCAGTTCTTC,CASSDRVGEQFF
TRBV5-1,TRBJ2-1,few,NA,TGCGCCAGCAGCTCGAGGCGCAATGAGCAGTTCTTC,CASSSRRNEQFF